This is a list of T cell receptor beta chains from one sample in a study of PD-1 blockade in classical Hodgkin lymphoma. Sequencing was performed with immunoSEQ multiplex PCR; in TCRdb, only in-frame clones are kept and a portion is missing. Among roughly 96,000 clones listed, about 93% were seen once. Sample: peripheral blood mononuclear cells (PBMCs), taken before the fourth cycle of nivolumab. The receptors originated from a human donor with classical Hodgkin lymphoma. CDR3s include the opening cysteine and the closing phenylalanine or tryptophan. D genes are given only for firm matches. Rows give clone size only sometimes, using once, few, many, or a class for an expanded clone.

clone size	J gene	D gene	V gene	CDR3 protein	CDR3 DNA
-	TRBJ2-1	-	TRBV6-6	CASRDPTRLAFHEQFF	TGTGCCAGCAGGGACCCTACCCGACTGGCTTTCCATGAGCAGTTCTTC
-	TRBJ2-7	-	TRBV9	CASSALSALSSYEQYF	TGTGCCAGCAGCGCTCTCTCGGCACTGAGCTCCTACGAGCAGTACTTC
-	TRBJ1-1	-	TRBV2	CASSANSPSRTEAFF	TGTGCCAGCAGTGCTAACAGTCCTTCTCGCACTGAAGCTTTCTTT
-	TRBJ2-1	TRBD1	TRBV6-1	CASSGTGGVDEQFF	TGTGCCAGCAGTGGGACAGGGGGGGTGGATGAGCAGTTCTTC
-	TRBJ1-1	-	TRBV10-3	CAISDSGVVEGTEAFF	TGTGCCATCAGTGATTCGGGGGTGGTAGAGGGCACTGAAGCTTTCTTT
-	TRBJ2-3	TRBD2	TRBV28	CASSSLAGVADTQYF	TGTGCCAGCAGTTCACTAGCGGGAGTGGCAGATACGCAGTATTTT
-	TRBJ2-5	-	TRBV25-1	CASSEYTGRETQYF	TGTGCCAGCAGTGAATATACAGGGAGAGAGACCCAGTACTTC
-	TRBJ2-5	-	TRBV28	CASSFPQETQYF	TGTGCCAGCAGTTTTCCACAAGAGACCCAGTACTTC
once	TRBJ2-2	TRBD1	TRBV27	CASRKQQGAVPGELFF	TGTGCCAGCAGGAAACAACAGGGGGCCGTACCCGGGGAGCTGTTTTTT
-	TRBJ2-7	TRBD1	TRBV9	CASSPEGQESYEQYF	TGTGCCAGCAGCCCAGAGGGACAGGAATCCTACGAGCAGTACTTC
-	TRBJ1-1	-	TRBV19	CASSITSSAEAFF	TGTGCCAGTAGTATAACTAGTTCGGCTGAAGCTTTCTTT
-	TRBJ2-3	-	TRBV27	CASSSMVDTDTQYF	TGTGCCAGCAGTTCCATGGTCGACACAGATACGCAGTATTTT
-	TRBJ2-5	-	TRBV30	CAWNRDQETQYF	TGTGCCTGGAACAGGGACCAAGAGACCCAGTACTTC
-	TRBJ1-1	-	TRBV29-1	CSVEDGRRNTEAFF	TGCAGCGTTGAAGATGGCCGGAGGAACACTGAAGCTTTCTTT
-	TRBJ2-7	TRBD2	TRBV10-1	CASSEGTSGTYEQYF	TGCGCCAGCAGTGAGGGGACTAGCGGAACCTACGAGCAGTACTTC
-	TRBJ2-5	-	TRBV27	CASSATGLNQETQYF	TGTGCCAGCAGTGCCACGGGACTGAACCAAGAGACCCAGTACTTC
-	TRBJ2-3	TRBD1	TRBV27	CASIDRGRVTDTQYF	TGTGCCAGCATAGACAGGGGGCGCGTCACAGATACGCAGTATTTT